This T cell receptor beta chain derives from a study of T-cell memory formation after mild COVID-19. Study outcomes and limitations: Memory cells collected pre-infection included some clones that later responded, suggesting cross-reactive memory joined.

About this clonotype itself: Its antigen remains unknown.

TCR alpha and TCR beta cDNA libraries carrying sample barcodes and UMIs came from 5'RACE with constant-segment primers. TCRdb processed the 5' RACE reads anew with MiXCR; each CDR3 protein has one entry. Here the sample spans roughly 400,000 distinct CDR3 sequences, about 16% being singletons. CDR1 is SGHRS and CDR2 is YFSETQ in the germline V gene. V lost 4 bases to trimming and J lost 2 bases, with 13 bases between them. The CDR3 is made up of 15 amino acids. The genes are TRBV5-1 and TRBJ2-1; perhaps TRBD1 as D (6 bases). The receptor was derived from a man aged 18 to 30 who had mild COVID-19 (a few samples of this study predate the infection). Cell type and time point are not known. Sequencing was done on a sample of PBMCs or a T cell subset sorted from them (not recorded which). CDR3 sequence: CASSPTGTPYNEQFF. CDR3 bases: TGCGCCAGCAGCCCGACAGGAACCCCCTACAATGAGCAGTTCTTC.